These 24 T cell receptor beta chains came from one sample sequenced in a study of T cell responses to AZD1222 COVID-19 vaccine. The repertoire was sequenced with immunoSEQ multiplex PCR; TCRdb's copy has only in-frame clones and lacks some. The table has under 130,000 clones, 90% to 95% seen once. The sample here was peripheral blood, taken on day 0 of AZD1222 vaccination. These receptors originate from an adult in good health.

The rearrangement links TRBV18 to TRBJ2-5; D unclear. V dropped 4 bases and J dropped 3 bases, with 3 bases sitting between them. Germline CDR1 reads KGHSH; CDR2 reads LQKENI. The CDR3 covers 11 residues. The DNA of the CDR3 is TGTGCCAGCTCACTGAAAGAGACCCAGTACTTC. It encodes CASSLKETQYF. Full variable domain (outside the CDR3, taken from reference TRBV18 and TRBJ2-5): NAGVMQNPRHLVRRRGQEARLRCSPMKGHSHVYWYRQLPEEGLKFMVYLQKENIIDESGMPKERFSAEFPKEGPSILRIQQVVRGDSAAYFCASSLKETQYFGPGTRLLVL.

The V gene is TRBV19, the J gene TRBJ1-5; D remains unclear. Per the germline V gene, CDR1 is LNHDA and CDR2 is SQIVND (reference sequence). This CDR3 region has 16 residues. The V gene lost 2 bases and the J gene lost 2 bases, with 13 bases spanning the gap. Written as DNA, the CDR3 is TGTGCCAGTAGTATAATTTATGGTGGGGGCAATCAGCCCCAGCATTTT. It encodes CASSIIYGGGNQPQHF.

The chain combines TRBV9 with TRBJ2-4; no clear D. The V end lost 0 bases, the J end lost 13 bases, and 5 bases lay between the germline ends. The CDR3 loop spans 10 amino acids. Germline-derived CDR1 and CDR2 are SGDLS and YYNGEE. The CDR3 protein is CASSVGGQYF. CDR3 in DNA: TGTGCCAGCAGCGTAGGGGGACAGTACTTC.

The chain joins TRBV28 to TRBJ1-5; D not resolved. The germline V gene has CDR1 MDHEN and CDR2 SYDVKM. There are 16 residues in the CDR3. The ends were cut back, 3 bases at V and 2 bases at J, with 14 bases in the middle. CDR3 DNA: TGTGCCAGCAGTTTGGTAGAAACCTCCGGCAATCAGCCCCAGCATTTT. Translated: CASSLVETSGNQPQHF.

The chain links TRBV18 to TRBJ1-4, with a possible D match to TRBD1 (5 bases). Trimming stripped 7 bases from V and 10 bases from J, with 19 bases between. CDR3 length equals 14 residues. Germline V gives CDR1 KGHSH, CDR2 LQKENI. As DNA, the CDR3 is TGTGCCAGCTTGGATGACAGTAGCCGTGGAAAACTGTTTTTT. This encodes CASLDDSSRGKLFF.

The table lists this clone with a count of one. Distinct nucleotide sequences in the sample also encode this CDR3. The chain is built from TRBV7-9 and TRBJ2-2, with 7 bases identical to TRBD1. Trimming at V came to 3 bases and at J to 3 bases, leaving 1 base not matched to a gene. The CDR3 is made up of 14 amino acids. Germline V gene sequence: CDR1 SEHNR, CDR2 FQNEAQ (reference sequence). The CDR3 spells CASSFQGDTGELFF. The CDR3 DNA reads as TGTGCCAGCAGCTTCCAGGGGGACACCGGGGAGCTGTTTTTT.

This clone was counted a few times. The chain recombines TRBV12-3 or TRBV12-4 with TRBJ1-1; D is undetermined. The V gene lost 2 bases and the J gene lost 1 base, with 5 bases spanning the gap. This CDR3 region has 13 residues. Here the CDR3 DNA reads TGTGCCAGCAGTTTATGGGAGAACACTGAAGCTTTCTTT. Translated, it gives CASSLWENTEAFF.

The chain couples TRBV12-5 to TRBJ1-6; D is unclear. This CDR3 region has 19 residues. Germline CDR1 and CDR2: LGHNT and FRNRAP. V was trimmed by 0 bases and J by 5 bases, leaving 20 bases between them. This CDR3 reads CASGLVLYPSQLNNSPLHF. CDR3 DNA: TGTGCTAGTGGTTTGGTACTGTATCCTTCACAGTTGAATAATTCACCCCTCCACTTT.

In this sample, this clone turned up a few times. This chain links TRBV7-2 with TRBJ2-7; D gene ambiguous. Trimming cost V 3 bases and J 2 bases, with 8 bases left between them. Looked up from germline, CDR1 is SGHTA and CDR2 is FQGNSA. CDR3 length equals 13 residues. The CDR3 spells CASSFYDPYEQYF. In DNA, the CDR3 is TGTGCCAGCAGCTTTTATGATCCCTACGAGCAGTACTTC. Combining the CDR3 with reference TRBV7-2 and TRBJ2-7 gives the whole variable domain GAGVSQSPSNKVTEKGKDVELRCDPISGHTALYWYRQSLGQGLEFLIYFQGNSAPDKSGLPSDRFSAERTGGSVSTLTIQRTQQEDSAVYLCASSFYDPYEQYFGPGTRLTVT.

The gene calls are TRBV19 and TRBJ2-1, with 10 nucleotides matching TRBD1. With V trimmed by 6 bases and J by 5 bases, 10 bases remained unmatched. This CDR3 comprises 16 residues. Germline CDR1 LNHDA, CDR2 SQIVND (reference sequence). The CDR3 sequence is CASSRMTGGGHNEQFF. CDR3 nucleotides: TGTGCCAGTAGCCGAATGACAGGGGGCGGACACAATGAGCAGTTCTTC.

This clone occurred once. The V call is TRBV6-2 or TRBV6-3, the J call TRBJ2-3; D unresolved. Germline loops: CDR1 MNHEY, CDR2 SVGEGT. The CDR3 has 11 amino acids. With 6 bases removed from V and 2 bases from J, the gap between germline ends came to 3 bases. The CDR3 coding sequence is TGTGCCAGCAGCAACACAGATACGCAGTATTTT. It yields the protein CASSNTDTQYF.

This clone came up once. The chain joins TRBV7-2 to TRBJ1-2; D uncertain. The V gene's germline CDR1 is SGHTA and CDR2 FQGNSA. V lost 5 bases to trimming and J lost 3 bases, with 10 bases between them. The CDR3 consists of 13 residues. The CDR3 coding sequence is TGTGCCAGCAGCCCAATGGTTGACTATGGCTACACCTTC. Translating gives CASSPMVDYGYTF.

The chain has TRBV5-1 and TRBJ2-7; 7 positions agree with TRBD2. Unmatched junction bases numbered 6, after V lost 6 bases and J lost 3 bases. CDR3 length: 13 amino acids. In germline, CDR1 is SGHRS, CDR2 YFSETQ. CDR3 in DNA: TGCGCCAGCACCGGACTAGAGAGCTACGAGCAGTACTTC. This encodes CASTGLESYEQYF.

The chain links TRBV11-3 to TRBJ2-2; possibly TRBD2 for D (5 bases). CDR1 is SGHNT and CDR2 is YENEEA in the germline V gene. Trimming stripped 0 bases from V and 3 bases from J, with 11 bases between. CDR3 length equals 16 residues. The CDR3 DNA follows: TGTGCCAGCAGCTTAGATGTGACTATATACACCGGGGAGCTGTTTTTT. Protein sequence: CASSLDVTIYTGELFF.

The J gene is TRBJ2-3, the V gene TRBV3-1 (or the pseudogene TRBV3-2); 10 positions match TRBD1. This CDR3 is built from 15 residues. After removal of 3 bases from V and 8 bases from J, the junction contained 8 bases not matched to a gene. Looked up from germline, CDR1 is LGHDT and CDR2 is YNNKEL (reference sequence). The CDR3: CASSHNRDRGLTQYF. DNA of the CDR3: TGTGCCAGCAGCCACAACCGGGACAGGGGACTTACGCAGTATTTT.

This clone came up once. The V and J genes are TRBV5-4 and TRBJ1-3, with unresolved D. Trimming removed 0 bases at V and 4 bases at J, with 11 bases between. The germline V gene encodes CDR1 SGHNT and CDR2 YYREEE (reference sequence). The CDR3 length is 15 residues. The CDR3 nucleotides are TGTGCCAGCAGCTTGGGTGCGGGATCAGGAAACACCATATATTTT. Its translation: CASSLGAGSGNTIYF. Full variable domain (missing parts from reference TRBV5-4 and TRBJ1-3): ETGVTQSPTHLIKTRGQQVTLRCSSQSGHNTVSWYQQALGQGPQFIFQYYREEENGRGNFPPRFSGLQFPNYSSELNVNALELDDSALYLCASSLGAGSGNTIYFGEGSWLTVV.

This sequence joins TRBV6-4 and TRBJ2-3; 10 bases match TRBD2. The CDR3 extends over 16 amino acids. Germline V gene sequence: CDR1 MRHNA, CDR2 SNTAGT. Trimming at V came to 3 bases and at J to 1 base, leaving 4 bases not matched to a gene. The CDR3 DNA sequence: TGTGCCAGCAGTGAGGGAACTAGCGGGGGCACAGATACGCAGTATTTT. Translated, it gives CASSEGTSGGTDTQYF.

The chain recombines TRBV28 with TRBJ1-5, with 10 bases identical to TRBD1. The CDR3 totals 15 residues. Looked up from germline, CDR1 is MDHEN and CDR2 is SYDVKM. V lost 7 bases, J lost 6 bases, and 9 bases stayed unmatched. The CDR3 sequence is CASKQGQGKIQPQHF. The CDR3 DNA sequence: TGTGCCAGCAAACAGGGACAGGGGAAGATTCAGCCCCAGCATTTT. The full variable domain, its missing parts supplied by reference TRBV28 and TRBJ1-5, is DVKVTQSSRYLVKRTGEKVFLECVQDMDHENMFWYRQDPGLGLRLIYFSYDVKMKEKGDIPEGYSVSREKKERFSLILESASTNQTSMYLCASKQGQGKIQPQHFGDGTRLSIL.

The chain employs TRBV5-6 and TRBJ1-5, with no clear D. V was shortened by 1 base and J by 11 bases, with 19 bases between the two germline ends. The germline CDR1 and CDR2 sequences are SGHDT and YYEEEE. The CDR3 contains 15 residues. The CDR3 sequence: CASSLWVAVTTAQHF. The CDR3 bases are TGTGCCAGCAGCTTGTGGGTGGCAGTCACTACGGCCCAGCATTTT.

CDR3 nucleotides: TGTGCCAGCAGCTTAGCGTTCCAGGGGTCCGCTGGCTACACCTTC. This encodes CASSLAFQGSAGYTF. The chain employs TRBV7-8 and TRBJ1-2, with D maybe TRBD1 (6 bases). Deletions cut 0 bases from V and 7 bases from J, with 15 bases between. Germline CDR1 and CDR2: SGHVS and FQNEAQ. CDR3 length equals 15 residues.

The J gene is TRBJ2-7, the V gene TRBV7-9; TRBD2 is a possible D gene (5 bases). Germline CDR1 SEHNR, CDR2 FQNEAQ (reference sequence). Trimming left V 5 bases short and J 5 bases short, with 10 bases between. This CDR3 spans 12 amino acids. The CDR3 loop is CASSPGKHEQYF. The CDR3 coding sequence is TGTGCCAGCAGCCCGGGAAAACACGAGCAGTACTTC.

V and J are TRBV18 and TRBJ1-6; D remains unclear. The CDR3 spans 15 residues. V dropped 2 bases and J dropped 9 bases, with 14 bases sitting between them. CDR1 and CDR2 (germline): KGHSH, LQKENI. CDR3 in amino acids: CASSPARTPGSPLHF. Here the CDR3 DNA reads TGTGCCAGCTCACCAGCCCGGACTCCCGGTTCACCCCTCCACTTT.

This clone appeared once. The V and J genes are TRBV6-2 or TRBV6-3 and TRBJ1-5; 8 bases are shared with TRBD1. CDR3 length: 16 residues. CDR1 is MNHEY and CDR2 is SVGEGT in the germline V gene. V lost 3 bases, J lost 0 bases, and 4 bases stayed unmatched. CDR3 region: CASSYRDRYSNQPQHF. In DNA form, the CDR3 reads TGTGCCAGCAGTTATCGGGACAGGTATAGCAATCAGCCCCAGCATTTT.

The chain has TRBV3-1 (or the pseudogene TRBV3-2) and TRBJ1-5; D is unclear. Trimming shortened V by 4 bases and J by 7 bases, and 8 bases separated the two germline ends. Germline V gene lookup returns CDR1 LGHDT and CDR2 YNNKEL (reference sequence). The CDR3 is made up of 12 amino acids. The DNA of the CDR3 is TGTGCCAGCAGCCTCGGAGACCAGCCCCAGCATTTT. This encodes CASSLGDQPQHF.